This T cell receptor beta chain was found in a study of CD4 T cells in relation to SARS-CoV-2 and coronaviruses. Sequencing was performed with immunoSEQ multiplex PCR; in TCRdb, only in-frame clones are kept and a portion is missing. Among fewer than 20,000 clones listed, 78% were seen once. The germline V gene encodes CDR1 ENHRY and CDR2 SYGVKD. The CDR3 is 14 amino acids. Between the trimmed V and J ends, which lost 4 bases and 3 bases, there was a span of 13 bases. As for this clone: Its target is not known.

The unexposed donors gave CD4+ T cells in about 2011-2018, prior to COVID-19. The cells were cultured for under twelve days before CD4+ T cells were isolated. Testing used SARS-CoV-2 S/N and four cold-coronavirus spikes on unexposed-donor CD4+ T cells, cells permitting. The source material was CD4+ T cells from PBMCs, cultured in vitro. This TCR derives from a human donor in good health. This chain joins TRBV10-3 and TRBJ2-7; D gene unclear. The CDR3 region has the DNA TGTGCCATCAGTGCTGTGACTGGGGACTACGAGCAGTACTTC. It yields the protein CAISAVTGDYEQYF.